The T cell receptor beta chain described here comes from a study of T-cell memory formation after mild COVID-19. Study results and caveats: CD4/CD8 balance held among clones contracting day 15 to 85, and later expanders leaned CD4+.

Constant-segment primers served in 5'RACE that generated TCR alpha and TCR beta cDNA libraries bearing sample barcodes and UMIs. TCRdb reprocessed the 5' RACE reads with MiXCR, giving one entry per CDR3 protein. This table has some 440,000 distinct CDR3 sequences, around 25% appearing once. Of note for this clonotype: The antigen remains undetermined.

Germline V gene data show CDR1 as LNHDA and CDR2 as SQIVND (reference sequence). The CDR3 covers 11 residues. V was pared by 6 bases and J by 7 bases, with 9 bases between. Sample: PBMCs or a T cell subset sorted from them (not recorded which). This receptor was taken from an adult woman who had mild COVID-19 (a few samples of this study predate the infection). Cell type and time point are not known. The chain has TRBV19 and TRBJ1-2; D is uncertain. The CDR3 DNA is TGTGCCAGTAGCCGTGGGAGTGGCTACACCTTC. Translation gives CASSRGSGYTF.